These T cell receptor beta chains were read from a single sample in a study of blood T cell repertoires in COVID-19. TCRdb keeps only in-frame clones here, not all; method: immunoSEQ multiplex PCR. The table records roughly 250,000 clones, over 75% of them present only once. The sequenced sample consisted of peripheral blood. These receptors were obtained from a human donor with COVID-19, enrolled during active disease. The donor label of this sample is uncertain. Both conserved end residues are part of each CDR3. Each record gives: J gene, D gene, V gene, CDR3 length, clone size, CDR3 DNA, CDR3 protein. A D gene is named only where the DNA matches it firmly. Clone size, where shown, is once, few, many, or a class for clones that have expanded.

TRBJ2-5 | NA | TRBV11-2 | 16 | NA | TGTGCCAGCAGCACGGGACTGCAGCCCAGAGAAGAGACCCAGTACTTC | CASSTGLQPREETQYF
TRBJ2-1 | TRBD2 | TRBV28 | 16 | NA | TGTGCCAGCAGTTTATTGAGCGGGAGGACAAACAATGAGCAGTTCTTC | CASSLLSGRTNNEQFF
TRBJ2-5 | NA | TRBV2 | 11 | NA | TGTGCCAGCAGCCCCCTTGAGACCCAGTACTTC | CASSPLETQYF
TRBJ1-1 | TRBD1 | TRBV11-3 | 19 | NA | TGTGCCAGCAGCCTAGAATCTGGGTTTTTCGGGACAGGGCAAGCAGAAGCTTTCTTT | CASSLESGFFGTGQAEAFF
TRBJ2-1 | TRBD2 | TRBV6-5 | 14 | NA | TGTGCCAGCAGGCTAGCGGACCCTCACAATGAGCAGTTCTTC | CASRLADPHNEQFF
TRBJ1-1 | NA | TRBV5-1 | 15 | NA | TGCGCCAGCAGCTTGGATAGGGGAATGAACACTGAAGCTTTCTTT | CASSLDRGMNTEAFF
TRBJ1-5 | TRBD1 | TRBV6-2/TRBV6-3 | 19 | NA | TGTGCCAGCAGTTACTCGATGGGACAGGGCTTCGATAGCAATCAGCCCCAGCATTTT | CASSYSMGQGFDSNQPQHF
TRBJ2-7 | TRBD2 | TRBV7-8 | 16 | few | TGTGCCAGCAGCGCGGGCCCGGGACTAGAGGATCACGAGCAGTACTTC | CASSAGPGLEDHEQYF
TRBJ2-2 | NA | TRBV7-7 | 16 | NA | TGTGCTAGCAGCCCTAGGAGGGTCGTAAACACCGGGGAGCTGTTTTTT | CASSPRRVVNTGELFF
TRBJ1-3 | NA | TRBV5-1 | 13 | NA | TGCGCCAGCAGGACTGGCTCTGGAAACACCATATATTTT | CASRTGSGNTIYF
TRBJ1-4 | TRBD1 | TRBV2 | 15 | NA | TGTGCCAGCAGGAGACAGGGGGCGCAGGTAGAAAAACTGTTTTTT | CASRRQGAQVEKLFF
TRBJ2-3 | TRBD2 | TRBV6-1 | 16 | NA | TGTGCCAGCAGTGAGGGTACGAGACTAGCGGCAGATACGCAGTATTTT | CASSEGTRLAADTQYF
TRBJ2-1 | TRBD2 | TRBV19 | 15 | NA | TGTGCCAGTAGTGCCCCGGGACTAGCAGTCTATGAGCAGTTCTTC | CASSAPGLAVYEQFF
TRBJ2-5 | NA | TRBV19 | 14 | NA | TGTGCCAGTAGCCCTGAGGGAAATCAAGAGACCCAGTACTTC | CASSPEGNQETQYF
TRBJ2-7 | NA | TRBV21-1 | 12 | NA | TGTGCCAGCAGCAGGGAGTCCTACGAGCAGTACTTC | CASSRESYEQYF
TRBJ1-5 | NA | TRBV7-9 | 13 | NA | TGTGCCAGCAGCTCGGACAGTTTGGGGCCCCAGCATTTT | CASSSDSLGPQHF
TRBJ2-7 | TRBD2 | TRBV19 | 15 | NA | TGTGCCAGTAGTGTTACTAGCGGGGGTTCCTACGAGCAGTACTTC | CASSVTSGGSYEQYF
TRBJ2-2 | TRBD1 | TRBV5-1 | 15 | NA | TGCGCCAGCAGCTTTTCACAGGGGATCACCGGGGAGCTGTTTTTT | CASSFSQGITGELFF
TRBJ2-3 | TRBD1 | TRBV5-1 | 17 | NA | TGCGCCAGCAGCCAAACAGGGGGCAATATGTTCACAGATACGCAGTATTTT | CASSQTGGNMFTDTQYF
TRBJ2-7 | NA | TRBV28 | 12 | NA | TGTGCCAGCAGGGAGGGAGCACGCGAGCAGTACTTC | CASREGAREQYF
TRBJ1-2 | TRBD1 | TRBV28 | 14 | NA | TGTGCCAGCCTAACCGGGACAGGAAACTATGGCTACACCTTC | CASLTGTGNYGYTF
TRBJ2-7 | TRBD2 | TRBV5-8 | 16 | once | TGTGCCAGCAGCTTGGGCGGTAGCGGGAGCTTGGACGAGCAGTACTTC | CASSLGGSGSLDEQYF
TRBJ2-3 | TRBD2 | TRBV28 | 15 | NA | TGTGCCAGCATCATTAGCGGGAGTGTGGAATCTACGCAGTATTTT | CASIISGSVESTQYF
TRBJ2-5 | NA | TRBV5-4 | 13 | once | TGTGCCAGCAGCTTGCTTAGTCAAGAGACCCAGTACTTC | CASSLLSQETQYF
TRBJ2-7 | NA | TRBV6-5 | 12 | NA | TGTGCCAGCAGTTACGACAGCTACGAGCAGTACTTC | CASSYDSYEQYF
TRBJ2-1 | TRBD1 | TRBV10-3 | 13 | NA | TGTGCCATCAGTGGCCCGACAGGGGGCGGTTTTTTCTTC | CAISGPTGGGFFF
TRBJ1-1 | NA | TRBV21-1 | 14 | NA | TGTGCCAGCTATGGTTGGGGGCGTTCGACTGAAGCTTTCTTT | CASYGWGRSTEAFF
TRBJ2-7 | NA | TRBV5-1 | 14 | NA | TGCGCCAGCAGCTTGGACATCGCACCCTACGAGCAGTACTTC | CASSLDIAPYEQYF
TRBJ2-1 | NA | TRBV3-1/TRBV3-2 | 15 | NA | TGTGCCAGCAGCCAACCCAGGTTCCGATACAATGAGCAGTTCTTC | CASSQPRFRYNEQFF
TRBJ2-5 | NA | TRBV4-3 | 17 | few | TGCGCCAGCAGCCAAGATAGGGCAGGGGATTTCGGGGAGACCCAGTACTTC | CASSQDRAGDFGETQYF
TRBJ1-6 | NA | TRBV7-2 | 14 | NA | TGTGCCAGCAGCCAACCTCCCTCGGGGGGGTCCCTCCACTTT | CASSQPPSGGSLHF
TRBJ1-1 | NA | TRBV6-5 | 13 | once | TGTGCCAGCAGTTCAGGACGGGAAACTGAAGCTTTCTTT | CASSSGRETEAFF
TRBJ2-1 | TRBD2 | TRBV4-2 | 22 | few | TGTGCCAGCACCGATCGGCAGGGATCTAGCGGGAGAGCCGGGAGGGTTTACAATGAGCAGTTCTTC | CASTDRQGSSGRAGRVYNEQFF
TRBJ1-2 | NA | TRBV6-1 | 15 | NA | TGTGCCAGCAGTGAAGGGGGGGGCGCAAACTATGGCTACACCTTC | CASSEGGGANYGYTF
TRBJ1-5 | TRBD1 | TRBV5-4 | 15 | NA | TGTGCCAGCAGCCCGGACAGGGGGCTGGGTCAGCCCCAGCATTTT | CASSPDRGLGQPQHF
TRBJ1-1 | TRBD1 | TRBV18 | 15 | few | TGTGCCAGCTCACCACCCGGGACAGACAACACTGAAGCTTTCTTT | CASSPPGTDNTEAFF
TRBJ2-1 | TRBD2 | TRBV7-3 | 16 | NA | TGTGCCAGCAGCTTATCGGGGACTAGCGGGATTGTTGAGCAGTTCTTC | CASSLSGTSGIVEQFF
TRBJ2-1 | TRBD2 | TRBV30 | 13 | NA | TGTGCCTTGTCCCCCGGACTAGTGAATGAGCAGTTCTTC | CALSPGLVNEQFF
TRBJ2-1 | TRBD2 | TRBV10-3 | 15 | NA | TGTGCCATCAGTTCAGCGGGAGAACCTTACAATGAGCAGTTCTTC | CAISSAGEPYNEQFF
TRBJ1-2 | TRBD1 | TRBV19 | 13 | NA | TGTGCCAGTAGGCTACAGGGGTTACATGGCTACACCTTC | CASRLQGLHGYTF
TRBJ1-5 | NA | TRBV9 | 14 | NA | TGTGCCAGCAGCGTAGGAAGCGGCAATCAGCCCCAGCATTTT | CASSVGSGNQPQHF